This TCR beta chain was observed in a study of CD8 T cells in ankylosing spondylitis (dated by TCRdb to about 2017). Describing the broader study: T cell receptor beta repertoires were profiled in healthy donors and ankylosing spondylitis patients so that disease-linked TCR variants could be found. The whole study cohort included under 140 healthy donors and over 20 ankylosing spondylitis patients. Samples of peripheral blood were taken, and for ankylosing spondylitis patients, synovial fluid was collected as well. The study at large found these results: Some motif variants had previously been reported in the synovial fluid and blood of reactive arthritis patients, which suggests shared mechanisms of disease initiation. The disease-linked clones had a CD8+ phenotype and were found at relatively low frequencies in peripheral blood. Significant enrichment of the disease-linked clones was reported in matched synovial fluid samples from ankylosing spondylitis patients. Blood from ankylosing spondylitis patients appeared to be characterized by a TCR beta motif composed of 7 to 9 highly homologous amino acid variants.

The germline V gene supplies CDR1 ENHRY and CDR2 SYGVKD. There are 15 amino acids in the CDR3, from cysteine to phenylalanine inclusive. Just CDR3 DNA is preserved here, 45 bases in frame from base 1. V is cut by 3 bases and J by 1 base, and the space between the germline ends is 10 bases. This clonotype was found a few times. The target of this receptor is not known. The sample holds no much larger clone one base away, and base qualities are not on file. The sample was run on an Illumina HiSeq 2500. Quantitative 5'-RACE with molecular barcodes was the method used to prepare the TCR beta libraries. Per the source publication's procedure: To identify disease-linked TCR variants, a new computational method was used, one built on a probabilistic model of VDJ rearrangement. The public sequencing data were trimmed at Q25 with fastp and processed into clonotypes with MiXCR by TCRdb, which kept only in-frame beta chains. Entries that share a CDR3 protein sequence are merged under the most common genes and DNA. The V and J calls reflect TCRdb's pipeline rather than the authors' work. For this sample the table gives approximately 290,000 distinct CDR3 sequences, of which about 20% were detected only once. The ten largest clones represent 3.5% of the sample.

This clonotype originated in a female donor with ankylosing spondylitis or in good health (not recorded which). The chain is encoded by TRBV10-3 joined to TRBJ2-4; the D gene is unclear. The sample taken for sequencing was blood, either unsorted or a sorted T cell fraction (not recorded which). The DNA sequence follows: TGTGCCATCAGTGATGGGAAAGCGGCCAAAAACATTCAGTACTTC. This translates into CAISDGKAAKNIQYF.